This TCR beta chain derives from a study of T cell repertoires in cytomegalovirus infection. Overall study: Public TCR beta signature analysis indicated the presence of both CMV infection and matching HLA type. Study-wide findings and caveats: Based on cumulative public TCR beta family frequency, carriers of CMV plus the relevant HLA were identified. The ex vivo response was dominated by HLA-C-restricted CMV-specific TCR beta clonotypes.

In regard to this clonotype: Its specificity is not known.

TCRdb redid the calling of the reads with MiXCR, one entry per CDR3 protein. The repertoire holds around 310,000 distinct CDR3 sequences, with 15% to 20% as singletons. The germline V gene has CDR1 LGHDT and CDR2 YNNKEL (reference sequence). There are 12 residues in the CDR3. The V and J ends lost 1 base and 8 bases respectively, with 6 bases between them. The material sequenced was PBMCs. This receptor was identified in a human donor in good health (CMV status not recorded). Some clones in this sample may be carry-over from other donors' samples. This sequence joins TRBV3-1 and TRBJ1-5; D remains unclear. The CDR3 nucleotides read TGTGCCAGCAGCCAAGGGCGAGAGCCCCAGCATTTT. It translates to CASSQGREPQHF.